The 31 T cell receptor beta chains below come from one sample, sequenced in a study of radiotherapy plus CTLA-4 blockade in lung cancer. The method was immunoSEQ multiplex PCR; TCRdb's version includes in-frame clones alone and lacks a portion of them. The table has tens of thousands of clones, around 74% seen once. The specimen comprised peripheral blood, sampled from a patient treated with radiotherapy plus ipilimumab. These receptors were obtained from a human donor with non-small cell lung cancer that progressed on radiotherapy plus ipilimumab.

V gene TRBV7-9 combines with J gene TRBJ1-1; 7 bases fit TRBD1. The CDR3 consists of 15 residues. Per germline, CDR1 SEHNR and CDR2 FQNEAQ (reference sequence). The V segment lost 3 bases and the J segment 0 bases; nucleotides outside the gene matches: 4. CDR3 nucleotides: TGTGCCAGCAGCTTGCACAGGGGATTGAACACTGAAGCTTTCTTT. Protein sequence: CASSLHRGLNTEAFF.

The chain carries TRBV5-1 and TRBJ2-7; TRBD1 is a possible D gene (5 bases). Looked up from germline, CDR1 is SGHRS and CDR2 is YFSETQ. V was pared by 0 bases and J by 3 bases, with 10 bases between. The CDR3 spans 14 residues. The CDR3 spells CASSLAGQGYEQYF. The CDR3 bases are TGCGCCAGCAGCTTGGCGGGTCAGGGCTACGAGCAGTACTTC.

The genes are TRBV11-2 and TRBJ2-5, with D uncertain. The J call may be in error: the DNA end matches TRBJ2-7 better. The CDR3 is made up of 11 amino acids. Germline V gene sequence: CDR1 SGHAT, CDR2 FQNNGV. The CDR3 loop reads CASSLGVEQYF. The DNA of the CDR3 is TGTGCCAGCAGCTTAGGGGTCGAGCAGTACTTC.

The gene calls are TRBV19 and TRBJ2-1; D is uncertain. Germline V gives CDR1 LNHDA, CDR2 SQIVND (reference sequence). The CDR3 is 17 amino acids. V gave up 7 bases and J gave up 5 bases, with 24 bases separating them. In DNA form, the CDR3 reads TGTGCCAGTACCTCGAAAATACCCGGGTTTGATGACAATGAGCAGTTCTTC. The encoded protein is CASTSKIPGFDDNEQFF.

The J gene is TRBJ2-7, the V gene TRBV9; TRBD1 or TRBD2 may be the D gene (5 bases each). Germline lookup yields CDR1 SGDLS and CDR2 YYNGEE. This CDR3 region has 15 residues. The germline V and J ends were trimmed by 4 bases and 0 bases, with 14 bases remaining between them. Here the CDR3 DNA reads TGTGCCAGCAGCCCTCTGGGGGACGCCTCCTACGAGCAGTACTTC. Encoded protein: CASSPLGDASYEQYF. The whole variable domain, remainder taken from reference TRBV9 and TRBJ2-7, is DSGVTQTPKHLITATGQRVTLRCSPRSGDLSVYWYQQSLDQGLQFLIQYYNGEERAKGNILERFSAQQFPDLHSELNLSSLELGDSALYFCASSPLGDASYEQYFGPGTRLTVT.

The J gene is TRBJ2-7, the V gene TRBV5-1, with D perhaps TRBD1 (5 bases). This CDR3 is 15 amino acids long. Per the germline V gene, CDR1 is SGHRS and CDR2 is YFSETQ. Trimming removed 3 bases at V and 0 bases at J, with 13 bases between. CDR3 protein: CASSSHPRDSYEQYF. CDR3 nucleotides: TGCGCCAGCAGCTCCCACCCCAGGGACTCCTACGAGCAGTACTTC.

The chain joins TRBV7-9 to TRBJ1-2; D not resolved. Trimming pared 7 bases from V and 3 bases from J, leaving 15 bases between. This CDR3 has 14 amino acids. Germline loops: CDR1 SEHNR, CDR2 FQNEAQ (reference sequence). The CDR3 here is CASNFGTPDYGYTF. The CDR3, as DNA: TGTGCCAGCAACTTTGGCACGCCGGACTATGGCTACACCTTC. Combining the CDR3 with reference TRBV7-9 and TRBJ1-2 gives the whole variable domain DTGVSQNPRHKITKRGQNVTFRCDPISEHNRLYWYRQTLGQGPEFLTYFQNEAQLEKSRLLSDRFSAERPKGSFSTLEIQRTEQGDSAMYLCASNFGTPDYGYTFGSGTRLTVV.

The gene calls are TRBV2 and TRBJ1-2; 8 nucleotides match TRBD1. Trimming removed 5 bases from V and 5 bases from J; junction bases left unmatched: 7. CDR3 size: 14 residues. The germline V gene has CDR1 SNHLY and CDR2 FYNNEI. DNA of the CDR3: TGTGCCAGCAGTAGACAGGGGAGCGGATATGGCTACACCTTC. This codes for CASSRQGSGYGYTF.

The chain joins TRBV4-3 to TRBJ2-5; 9 nucleotides line up with TRBD2. The J call may be in error: the DNA end matches TRBJ2-7 better. The CDR3 extends over 15 amino acids. Germline lookup yields CDR1 LGHNA and CDR2 YSLEER. The CDR3 region is CASSQGGSGGYEQYF. The CDR3 region has the DNA TGCGCCAGCAGCCAAGGTGGTAGCGGGGGCTACGAGCAGTACTTC.

The chain carries TRBV19 and TRBJ2-1, with 10 nucleotides matching TRBD1. The CDR3 has 17 amino acids. Germline loops: CDR1 LNHDA, CDR2 SQIVND (reference sequence). V was pared by 2 bases and J by 3 bases, with 7 bases of the junction left unmatched. The CDR3 nucleotides are TGTGCCAGTAGTATAAAACCCGACAGGGGGCTCTACAATGAGCAGTTCTTC. Translating it yields CASSIKPDRGLYNEQFF.

This clone occurred once. The chain is built from TRBV10-3 and TRBJ2-1, with a weak D call TRBD2 (6 bases). The V end lost 0 bases, the J end lost 1 base, and 7 bases lay between the germline ends. Germline V gives CDR1 ENHRY, CDR2 SYGVKD. The CDR3 covers 15 residues. CDR3 coding DNA: TGTGCCATCAGTGAGTCTAGCGGATCCTACAATGAGCAGTTCTTC. Protein: CAISESSGSYNEQFF.

The chain couples TRBV29-1 to TRBJ1-2; 8 bases agree with TRBD1. The V and J ends lost 0 bases and 5 bases, in that order; junction bases with no gene match: 5. This CDR3 is built from 14 residues. Germline V gene data show CDR1 as SQVTM and CDR2 as ANQGSEA. Written as DNA, the CDR3 is TGCAGCGTTGAAGATTCGGACAGGGTGTATGGCTACACCTTC. This translates into CSVEDSDRVYGYTF.

This clone was seen more than once but under ten times. The CDR3 DNA follows: TGCGCCAGCAGCCAAGATCACAGAAACACCGGGGAGCTGTTTTTT. Translation gives CASSQDHRNTGELFF. This chain links TRBV4-3 with TRBJ2-2; unclear D gene. This CDR3 spans 15 amino acids. From germline, CDR1 is LGHNA and CDR2 YSLEER. Trimming cost V 0 bases and J 2 bases, with 7 bases left between them.

This chain links TRBV6-5 with TRBJ2-1; no clear D. Between the trimmed V and J ends, which lost 0 bases and 9 bases, there was a span of 6 bases. Germline V gene data show CDR1 as MNHEY and CDR2 as SVGAGI. CDR3 length: 12 residues. In nucleotides, the CDR3 is TGTGCCAGCAGTTACTCCGGAGTTGAGCAGTTCTTC. This codes for CASSYSGVEQFF.

The chain recombines TRBV6-1 with TRBJ2-7; weak D call: TRBD2 (6 bases). The CDR3 sequence is 11 residues long. V lost 7 bases, J lost 4 bases, and 8 bases lay in between. The germline gives CDR1 MNHNS, CDR2 SASEGT. CDR3 amino acids: CASILAYEQYF. The CDR3 DNA follows: TGTGCCAGCATTCTAGCGTACGAGCAGTACTTC.

The gene calls are TRBV6-1 and TRBJ1-1; a possible D gene is TRBD1 (6 bases). The CDR3 length is 13 residues. V lost 0 bases and J 11 bases, leaving 13 bases between the germline ends. Looked up from germline, CDR1 is MNHNS and CDR2 is SASEGT. CDR3 DNA sequence: TGTGCCAGCAGTGAAGCTTCATACAGGGACGCTTTCTTT. Protein: CASSEASYRDAFF.

The V gene is TRBV11-2, the J gene TRBJ2-2, with D tentatively TRBD1 (6 bases). This CDR3 is 16 amino acids long. Germline V gene sequence: CDR1 SGHAT, CDR2 FQNNGV. The V end lost 2 bases, the J end lost 6 bases, and 16 bases lay between the germline ends. CDR3: CASSLRRSRTAGELFF. The CDR3 DNA reads TGTGCCAGCAGCTTAAGACGATCACGGACAGCCGGGGAGCTGTTTTTT.

V gene TRBV6-1 combines with J gene TRBJ1-1, with 9 bases that match TRBD1. Trimming took 8 bases from V and 5 from J; bases not matched to a gene: 9. Per the germline V gene, CDR1 is MNHNS and CDR2 is SASEGT. The CDR3 totals 14 residues. CDR3 nucleotides: TGTGCCAGCTTGATACCGGGACAGGGAACTGAAGCTTTCTTT. Translating gives CASLIPGQGTEAFF.

This rearrangement joins TRBV5-6 to TRBJ1-1, with a tentative D call TRBD1 (6 bases). CDR1 is SGHDT, CDR2 YYEEEE, per germline. V lost 4 bases, J lost 6 bases, and 16 bases lay in between. CDR3 length: 14 residues. CDR3 in DNA: TGTGCCAGCAGCCCGGTAACAGGGACCCCTGAAGCTTTCTTT. It codes for CASSPVTGTPEAFF.

The rearrangement joins TRBV10-2 to TRBJ2-6; a possible D gene is TRBD1 (5 bases). Per the germline V gene, CDR1 is WSHSY and CDR2 is SAAADI. V lost 7 bases, J lost 0 bases, and 7 bases lay in between. The CDR3 is 14 amino acids. The CDR3 DNA sequence: TGCGCCAGCAATACAGGCTCTGGGGCCAACGTCCTGACTTTC. It yields the protein CASNTGSGANVLTF.

This rearrangement joins TRBV29-1 to TRBJ2-1, with 9 nucleotides matching TRBD2. Germline loops: CDR1 SQVTM, CDR2 ANQGSEA. This CDR3 has 16 amino acids. V gave up 7 bases and J gave up 4 bases; unmatched junction bases: 14. This CDR3 reads CSARYLLAGDYNEQFF. CDR3 sequence (DNA): TGCAGCGCCCGATACCTTTTAGCGGGGGATTACAATGAGCAGTTCTTC.

On this clone itself: The same CDR3 also results from other DNA sequences found in this sample. The rearrangement joins TRBV9 to TRBJ1-2; possibly TRBD1 for D (6 bases). CDR1 is SGDLS, CDR2 YYNGEE, per germline. The length of the CDR3 is 15 residues. The germline V and J ends were trimmed by 4 bases and 4 bases, with 17 bases remaining between them. CDR3: CASSPQDRSAYGYTF. CDR3 bases: TGTGCCAGCAGCCCTCAAGACAGGTCAGCCTATGGCTACACCTTC.

The rearrangement uses TRBV13 and TRBJ2-2; 12 nucleotides match TRBD2. Per the germline V gene, CDR1 is PRHDT and CDR2 is FYEKMQ (reference sequence). This CDR3 comprises 17 residues. J lost 5 bases, V lost 6 bases, and 10 bases had no gene match. In DNA, the CDR3 is TGTGCCAGCAGTCGCCGGACTAGCGGGATGGTAACCGGGGAGCTGTTTTTT. Protein: CASSRRTSGMVTGELFF.

The chain uses TRBV6-1 and TRBJ1-1, with 8 nucleotides matching TRBD1. The CDR3 covers 15 residues. Unmatched junction bases numbered 10, after V lost 6 bases and J lost 4 bases. In germline, CDR1 is MNHNS, CDR2 SASEGT. CDR3 loop: CASRPTGGEGTEAFF. The CDR3 DNA sequence: TGTGCCAGCAGACCCACAGGGGGAGAGGGCACTGAAGCTTTCTTT.

J is TRBJ2-5 and V is TRBV6-1; TRBD2 agrees at 15 bases. Germline trimming cut 4 bases from V and 7 bases from J; bases unmatched to any gene: 7. CDR3 length equals 16 residues. Per germline, CDR1 MNHNS and CDR2 SASEGT. The CDR3 sequence is CASSAGLAGGLRTQYF. For the CDR3, the DNA is TGTGCCAGCAGTGCCGGACTAGCGGGGGGGCTGCGGACCCAGTACTTC.

About this clone itself: The junction differs from germline at one of its ends, possibly a read error. The genes are TRBV2 and TRBJ2-3, with 7 nucleotides matching TRBD2. The germline V gene encodes CDR1 SNHLY and CDR2 FYNNEI. This CDR3 is built from 18 residues. CDR3 amino acids: CAGSRRQLAIVATDTQYF. CDR3 in DNA: TGTGCCGGCAGTCGGAGGCAACTAGCGATTGTTGCTACAGATACGCAGTATTTT.

The genes are TRBV27 and TRBJ2-7; a weak D match, TRBD1 (6 bases). Trimming took 3 bases from V and 4 from J, leaving 13 bases between them. Germline CDR1 MNHEY, CDR2 SMNVEV (reference sequence). This CDR3 contains 14 residues. This CDR3 reads CASSLGDQGYEQYF. CDR3 DNA sequence: TGTGCCAGCAGTTTGGGGGATCAGGGGTACGAGCAGTACTTC.

The chain links TRBV27 to TRBJ2-2, with D possibly matching TRBD1 (5 bases). V shed 0 bases and J shed 4 bases, with 9 bases lying between them. Germline CDR1 MNHEY, CDR2 SMNVEV (reference sequence). This CDR3 is 15 amino acids long. The CDR3, as DNA: TGTGCCAGCAGTTTATCTGGGCAGGGCACCGGGGAGCTGTTTTTT. This encodes CASSLSGQGTGELFF.

V usage is TRBV2 and J usage is TRBJ1-1; D ambiguous. Germline V gene data show CDR1 as SNHLY and CDR2 as FYNNEI. The CDR3 is 14 amino acids. The V end was cut by 3 bases, the J end by 5 bases, with 13 bases between. The DNA for the CDR3 is TGTGCCAGCAGTGATTGGAGGGTAACAACTGAAGCTTTCTTT. Encoded protein: CASSDWRVTTEAFF.

The chain uses TRBV7-9 and TRBJ2-5, with D possibly being TRBD1 (5 bases). The CDR3 has 12 amino acids. CDR1 and CDR2 (germline): SEHNR, FQNEAQ (reference sequence). Between the trimmed V and J ends, which lost 3 bases and 9 bases, there was a span of 11 bases. The CDR3 region is CASSLRVQAQYF. In nucleotides, the CDR3 is TGTGCCAGCAGCTTGAGAGTACAGGCCCAGTACTTC.

J is TRBJ2-2 and V is TRBV5-1, with TRBD2 identical over 7 bases. V shed 4 bases, J shed 5 bases, and the junction held 14 bases outside the gene matches. Germline CDR1 is SGHRS and CDR2 is YFSETQ. The CDR3 has 17 amino acids. Here the CDR3 DNA reads TGCGCCAGCAGCCAACCCCCCGGGGAGGGGCGTACCGGGGAGCTGTTTTTT. Translated: CASSQPPGEGRTGELFF. The complete variable domain, with remaining parts taken from reference TRBV5-1 and TRBJ2-2, reads KAGVTQTPRYLIKTRGQQVTLSCSPISGHRSVSWYQQTPGQGLQFLFEYFSETQRNKGNFPGRFSGRQFSNSRSEMNVSTLELGDSALYLCASSQPPGEGRTGELFFGEGSRLTVL.